The 27 T cell receptor beta chains reported below all come from one sample, sequenced in a study of T cell responses to AZD1222 COVID-19 vaccine. Clones were read by immunoSEQ multiplex PCR, and TCRdb kept only the in-frame ones, dropping some. The sample has 87,000 or so clones; roughly nine tenths are singletons. The sample here was peripheral blood, taken on day 0 of AZD1222 vaccination. These receptors were taken from an adult in good health.

The chain combines TRBV5-4 with TRBJ1-6; D gene unclear. The CDR3 contains 11 residues. V was shortened by 8 bases and J by 10 bases, with 10 bases between the two germline ends. From germline, CDR1 is SGHNT and CDR2 YYREEE (reference sequence). CDR3 nucleotide sequence: TGTGCCAGTGGCCCGGGGTCACCCCTCCACTTT. This codes for CASGPGSPLHF.

The gene calls are TRBV27 and TRBJ2-7; 8 positions agree with TRBD2. J gave up 5 bases and V 6 bases, and 12 bases lay outside the gene matches. Germline V gene data show CDR1 as MNHEY and CDR2 as SMNVEV (reference sequence). There are 15 residues in the CDR3. The CDR3, as DNA: TGTGCCAGCAGCCCGGGGGCGGGGGGATTCCACGAGCAGTACTTC. It yields the protein CASSPGAGGFHEQYF.

The V and J genes are TRBV6-5 and TRBJ1-1, with 7 bases matching TRBD1. The CDR3 is 12 residues long. Per germline, CDR1 MNHEY and CDR2 SVGAGI. The V and J ends lost 5 bases and 5 bases, in that order; junction bases with no gene match: 2. DNA for the CDR3: TGTGCCAGCAGTAAACAGGGGACTGAAGCTTTCTTT. It translates to CASSKQGTEAFF.

The chain links TRBV2 to TRBJ2-7; 8 positions agree with TRBD1. This CDR3 has 13 residues. Germline-derived CDR1 and CDR2 are SNHLY and FYNNEI. With V trimmed by 4 bases and J by 3 bases, 2 bases remained unmatched. CDR3 loop: CASSVDRGYEQYF. The CDR3 DNA sequence: TGTGCCAGCAGTGTAGACAGGGGCTACGAGCAGTACTTC.

The rearrangement joins TRBV7-6 to TRBJ1-3, with D unclear. Germline-derived CDR1 and CDR2 are SGHVS and FNYEAQ. V was cut by 1 base and J by 2 bases, with 9 bases left in between. The CDR3 is made up of 15 amino acids. CDR3 protein: CASSLGARAGNTIYF. In DNA, the CDR3 is TGTGCCAGCAGCTTAGGAGCTAGGGCTGGAAACACCATATATTTT. Full variable domain (outside the CDR3, taken from reference TRBV7-6 and TRBJ1-3): GAGVSQSPRYKVTKRGQDVALRCDPISGHVSLYWYRQALGQGPEFLTYFNYEAQQDKSGLPNDRFSAERPEGSISTLTIQRTEQRDSAMYRCASSLGARAGNTIYFGEGSWLTVV.

This clone turned up a few times. The rearrangement links TRBV6-6 to TRBJ1-2, with 8 bases identical to TRBD1. The CDR3 runs to 14 residues. V dropped 0 bases and J dropped 8; count of bases not matched to a gene: 5. Germline CDR1 MNHNY, CDR2 SVGAGI (reference sequence). CDR3 region: CASSYSTGVSGYTF. The CDR3 nucleotides are TGTGCCAGCAGTTACTCGACAGGGGTTTCGGGCTACACCTTC.

The chain recombines TRBV29-1 with TRBJ2-1; weak D call: TRBD2 (6 bases). The CDR3 has 11 amino acids. The ends were cut back, 4 bases at V and 7 bases at J, with 8 bases in the middle. The germline gives CDR1 SQVTM, CDR2 ANQGSEA. The CDR3 DNA reads as TGCAGCGTTGGGCTAGCGAATGAGCAGTTCTTC. Residues: CSVGLANEQFF.

This clone turned up a few times. In DNA form, the CDR3 reads TGTGCCAGCAGTTACTCGGGCGGGGGGGCCAGCGAGCAGTACTTC. Encoded protein: CASSYSGGGASEQYF. The V and J genes are TRBV6-2 or TRBV6-3 and TRBJ2-7; 9 bases align to TRBD2. V lost 0 bases and J lost 6; bases outside the gene matches: 6. Germline V gene data show CDR1 as MNHEY and CDR2 as SVGEGT. The length of the CDR3 is 15 residues.

V and J are TRBV2 and TRBJ1-4; D remains ambiguous. Germline V gene data show CDR1 as SNHLY and CDR2 as FYNNEI. V dropped 6 bases and J dropped 8 bases, with 10 bases sitting between them. This CDR3 contains 12 residues. In DNA form, the CDR3 reads TGTGCCAGCAGCCCCCGGGAGGAAAAACTGTTTTTT. It yields the protein CASSPREEKLFF.

The chain joins TRBV30 to TRBJ1-2; D not resolved. The CDR3 has 12 residues. Germline CDR1 and CDR2: GTSNPN and SVGIG (reference sequence). V was pared by 7 bases and J by 2 bases, with 11 bases between. CDR3 loop: CAFQSGNYGYTF. The CDR3 bases are TGTGCCTTTCAGTCGGGGAACTATGGCTACACCTTC.

The rearrangement uses TRBV2 and TRBJ1-1; TRBD1 agrees at 10 bases. The CDR3 is made up of 14 amino acids. V lost 6 bases to trimming and J lost 5 bases; unmatched junction nucleotides: 6. Germline assignment: CDR1 SNHLY and CDR2 FYNNEI. The CDR3 nucleotides read TGTGCCAGCAGGGCAAGGACAGGGGGGACTGAAGCTTTCTTT. This gives the protein CASRARTGGTEAFF. The whole variable domain, filled in from reference TRBV2 and TRBJ1-1, reads EPEVTQTPSHQVTQMGQEVILRCVPISNHLYFYWYRQILGQKVEFLVSFYNNEISEKSEIFDDQFSVERPDGSNFTLKIRSTKLEDSAMYFCASRARTGGTEAFFGQGTRLTVV.

This chain uses TRBV18 with TRBJ2-1; D may correspond to TRBD1 or TRBD2 (5 bases each). The CDR3 is made up of 16 amino acids. Trimming took off 2 bases at V and 9 bases at J, with 20 bases between the two ends. CDR1 and CDR2 from the germline V gene are KGHSH and LQKENI. Here the CDR3 DNA reads TGTGCCAGCTCACCAAACACCGGGGCCAAAGGAGTTGAGCAGTTCTTC. Protein product: CASSPNTGAKGVEQFF.

The CDR3 nucleotides are TGTGCCAGCAGCTTGGTGGGACAGGGGGCCTACGAGCAGTACTTC. Encoded protein: CASSLVGQGAYEQYF. The rearrangement uses TRBV5-6 and TRBJ2-7; the match to TRBD1 covers 11 bases. The CDR3 runs 15 residues. Germline V gene sequence: CDR1 SGHDT, CDR2 YYEEEE. V was pared by 0 bases and J by 2 bases, with 1 base of the junction left unmatched.

This clone was picked up one time. The V call is TRBV10-1, the J call TRBJ2-7, with D uncertain. This CDR3 contains 13 residues. CDR1 WNHNN and CDR2 SYGVQD come from the germline V gene (reference sequence). V lost 4 bases, J lost 4 bases, and 11 bases lay in between. CDR3 sequence reads: CASSGPETYEQYF. The CDR3 nucleotides are TGCGCCAGCAGTGGTCCGGAGACATACGAGCAGTACTTC.

This chain uses TRBV18 with TRBJ2-7; no definite D call. The CDR3 has 13 amino acids. From germline, CDR1 is KGHSH and CDR2 LQKENI. Trimming shortened V by 2 bases and J by 3 bases, and 8 bases separated the two germline ends. CDR3 in DNA: TGTGCCAGCTCACCAGGGCCAGTCTACGAGCAGTACTTC. It is translated as CASSPGPVYEQYF.

The CDR3 region is CASSLQTGASGNTIYF. The CDR3 DNA sequence: TGTGCCAGCAGCCTTCAGACAGGGGCCTCTGGAAACACCATATATTTT. The V and J genes are TRBV28 and TRBJ1-3, with 8 positions matching TRBD1. The CDR3 is made up of 16 amino acids. The germline V gene encodes CDR1 MDHEN and CDR2 SYDVKM. Losses at the gene ends were 6 bases for V and 0 bases for J; bases not matched to a gene: 7.

The chain has TRBV5-1 and TRBJ1-2; 9 bases are shared with TRBD1. V shed 5 bases, J shed 4 bases, and the junction held 9 bases outside the gene matches. There are 15 residues in the CDR3. Germline V gene sequence: CDR1 SGHRS, CDR2 YFSETQ. The DNA of the CDR3 is TGCGCCAGCAGGACGGACAGGGGCGATTCCTATGGCTACACCTTC. The encoded protein is CASRTDRGDSYGYTF.

The V gene is TRBV4-3, the J gene TRBJ2-3; weak D call: TRBD1 (8 bases). The germline V gene encodes CDR1 LGHNA and CDR2 YSLEER. The CDR3 has 15 amino acids. Trimming stripped 1 base from V and 4 bases from J, with 12 bases between. In DNA form, the CDR3 reads TGCGCCAGCAGCCAAGCCACAGGGGGGGCAGATACGCAGTATTTT. As protein: CASSQATGGADTQYF.

The rearrangement uses TRBV5-6 and TRBJ2-1, with 9 bases that match TRBD2. Germline loops: CDR1 SGHDT, CDR2 YYEEEE. The ends lost 3 bases at V and 4 bases at J; junction bases unmatched: 8. This CDR3 is built from 16 residues. CDR3 bases: TGTGCCAGCAGCTCTGGAGCGGGGGGCAGGTACAATGAGCAGTTCTTC. It is translated as CASSSGAGGRYNEQFF. Full variable domain (missing parts from reference TRBV5-6 and TRBJ2-1): DAGVTQSPTHLIKTRGQQVTLRCSPKSGHDTVSWYQQALGQGPQFIFQYYEEEERQRGNFPDRFSGHQFPNYSSELNVNALLLGDSALYLCASSSGAGGRYNEQFFGPGTRLTVL.

This chain links TRBV5-1 with TRBJ1-3; TRBD1 is a possible D gene (5 bases). The CDR3 totals 15 residues. V was pared by 4 bases and J by 3 bases, with 14 bases between. Germline CDR1 reads SGHRS; CDR2 reads YFSETQ. The DNA of the CDR3 is TGCGCCAGCAGCCTGGGGGGAGAGTATGGAAACACCATATATTTT. Its protein product is CASSLGGEYGNTIYF.

This clone was detected only a few times. Other DNA variants within this sample encode the same CDR3. J is TRBJ1-2 and V is TRBV5-5, with 8 bases that match TRBD1. Germline values: CDR1 SGHKS, CDR2 YYEKEE (reference sequence). The CDR3 runs to 14 residues. Losses at the gene ends were 2 bases for V and 4 bases for J; bases not matched to a gene: 4. DNA of the CDR3: TGTGCCAGCAGCTTAGCCGGGACAGGCTATGGCTACACCTTC. Its protein product is CASSLAGTGYGYTF.

The chain combines TRBV5-1 with TRBJ1-6; a weak D match, TRBD1 (6 bases). V was cut by 1 base and J by 7 bases, with 12 bases left in between. The germline gives CDR1 SGHRS, CDR2 YFSETQ. This CDR3 comprises 15 residues. CDR3 region: CASSLSGGRNSPLHF. The CDR3 nucleotides are TGCGCCAGCAGCTTGTCGGGGGGCAGAAATTCACCCCTCCACTTT. Filled out from reference TRBV5-1 and TRBJ1-6, the complete variable domain reads KAGVTQTPRYLIKTRGQQVTLSCSPISGHRSVSWYQQTPGQGLQFLFEYFSETQRNKGNFPGRFSGRQFSNSRSEMNVSTLELGDSALYLCASSLSGGRNSPLHFGNGTRLTVT.

The V gene is TRBV6-6, the J gene TRBJ1-5, with TRBD1 as a possible D gene (5 bases). V was shortened by 5 bases and J by 0 bases, with 17 bases between the two germline ends. This CDR3 has 17 residues. Germline loops: CDR1 MNHNY, CDR2 SVGAGI (reference sequence). CDR3 amino acids: CASSPVGGMYSNQPQHF. CDR3 nucleotides: TGTGCCAGCAGTCCCGTGGGGGGAATGTATAGCAATCAGCCCCAGCATTTT.

The chain uses TRBV19 and TRBJ2-2; D may be TRBD1 (5 bases). Germline assignment: CDR1 LNHDA and CDR2 SQIVND (reference sequence). V lost 0 bases, J lost 6 bases, and 8 bases lay in between. This CDR3 region has 14 residues. DNA for the CDR3: TGTGCCAGTAGTATAGATTTCAGGGCCGGGGAGCTGTTTTTT. This encodes CASSIDFRAGELFF.

The genes are TRBV6-5 and TRBJ2-7, with D perhaps being TRBD1 or TRBD2 (5 bases each). This CDR3 comprises 14 residues. Germline loops: CDR1 MNHEY, CDR2 SVGAGI. The germline V and J ends were trimmed by 4 bases and 0 bases, with 10 bases remaining between them. In DNA form, the CDR3 reads TGTGCCAGCAGTTTAGCCGGGACCTCCTACGAGCAGTACTTC. Its protein product is CASSLAGTSYEQYF.

This clone appeared many times. V usage is TRBV7-9 and J usage is TRBJ2-7; tentative D call: TRBD1 (6 bases). CDR3 length: 14 amino acids. V lost 5 bases and J lost 1, with 12 bases in between. In germline, CDR1 is SEHNR, CDR2 FQNEAQ (reference sequence). In DNA, the CDR3 is TGTGCCAGCAGCGCTGTACAGGGATCCTACGAGCAGTACTTC. It yields the protein CASSAVQGSYEQYF.

This clone came up once. CDR3 sequence: CASTRGTGSEAFF. CDR3 in DNA: TGTGCCAGCACCCGGGGGACGGGGTCTGAAGCTTTCTTT. The gene calls are TRBV6-5 and TRBJ1-1; possibly TRBD1 for D (5 bases). Germline-derived CDR1 and CDR2 are MNHEY and SVGAGI. Trimming shortened V by 7 bases and J by 6 bases, and 15 bases separated the two germline ends. CDR3 length: 13 residues.